These T cell receptor beta chains were read from a single sample in a study of T cells in narcolepsy. Clones were sequenced by immunoSEQ multiplex PCR, and TCRdb holds only the in-frame ones, with some missing. The data show about 19,000 clones, roughly four fifths seen once. The sequencing input was memory (CD45RA-) CD4+ T cells from blood. The origin of the receptors is a human donor in good health. Each CDR3 is given with its conserved first and last residue. D genes are given only for firm matches. Clone size appears in some rows only: once, few, many, or a class for an expanded clone.

J gene: TRBJ1-1; clone size: once; D gene: TRBD1; V gene: TRBV5-1; CDR3 length: 14; CDR3 protein: CASSAQGDVTEAFF; CDR3 DNA: TGCGCCAGCAGCGCACAGGGGGACGTCACTGAAGCTTTCTTT
J gene: TRBJ2-7; clone size: NA; D gene: TRBD1; V gene: TRBV19; CDR3 length: 17; CDR3 protein: CASSTSPGTGDSYEQYF; CDR3 DNA: TGTGCCAGTAGTACCTCCCCCGGGACAGGGGACTCCTACGAGCAGTACTTC
J gene: TRBJ1-1; clone size: NA; D gene: TRBD1; V gene: TRBV28; CDR3 length: 14; CDR3 protein: CASSRTGVNTEAFF; CDR3 DNA: TGTGCCAGCAGTCGGACAGGGGTGAACACTGAAGCTTTCTTT
J gene: TRBJ1-1; clone size: once; D gene: NA; V gene: TRBV29-1; CDR3 length: 10; CDR3 protein: CSAESTEAFF; CDR3 DNA: TGCAGCGCTGAGAGCACTGAAGCTTTCTTT
J gene: TRBJ2-5; clone size: NA; D gene: NA; V gene: TRBV7-8; CDR3 length: 15; CDR3 protein: CASSLGQGLSETQYF; CDR3 DNA: TGTGCCAGCAGCTTAGGCCAGGGATTATCGGAGACCCAGTACTTC
J gene: TRBJ1-1; clone size: NA; D gene: NA; V gene: TRBV18; CDR3 length: 13; CDR3 protein: CASSPWGPTEAFF; CDR3 DNA: TGTGCCAGCTCCCCGTGGGGGCCCACTGAAGCTTTCTTT
J gene: TRBJ2-2; clone size: NA; D gene: NA; V gene: TRBV7-2; CDR3 length: 14; CDR3 protein: CASSFDPNTGELFF; CDR3 DNA: TGTGCCAGCAGCTTTGATCCGAACACCGGGGAGCTGTTTTTT
J gene: TRBJ2-5; clone size: NA; D gene: NA; V gene: TRBV9; CDR3 length: 15; CDR3 protein: CASSVDGGREETQYF; CDR3 DNA: TGTGCCAGCAGCGTAGACGGAGGTAGGGAGGAGACCCAGTACTTC
J gene: TRBJ2-2; clone size: NA; D gene: NA; V gene: TRBV7-2; CDR3 length: 14; CDR3 protein: CASSLTANTGELFF; CDR3 DNA: TGTGCCAGCAGCCTGACAGCGAACACCGGGGAGCTGTTTTTT
J gene: TRBJ2-1; clone size: NA; D gene: TRBD1; V gene: TRBV11-1; CDR3 length: 15; CDR3 protein: CASSRRDRDYNEQFF; CDR3 DNA: TGTGCCAGCAGCCGCCGGGACAGGGATTACAATGAGCAGTTCTTC
J gene: TRBJ2-7; clone size: NA; D gene: NA; V gene: TRBV11-3; CDR3 length: 13; CDR3 protein: CASSPGASYEQYF; CDR3 DNA: TGTGCCAGCAGCCCCGGAGCATCCTACGAGCAGTACTTC
J gene: TRBJ1-5; clone size: NA; D gene: TRBD1; V gene: TRBV9; CDR3 length: 21; CDR3 protein: CASSVDPSGPDREKGNQPQHF; CDR3 DNA: TGTGCCAGCAGCGTAGACCCCTCTGGGCCTGACAGGGAGAAGGGCAATCAGCCCCAGCATTTT
J gene: TRBJ1-3; clone size: NA; D gene: NA; V gene: TRBV6-6; CDR3 length: 14; CDR3 protein: CASSTGQTGNTIYF; CDR3 DNA: TGTGCCAGCAGTACAGGACAGACGGGAAACACCATATATTTT
J gene: TRBJ2-7; clone size: NA; D gene: TRBD1; V gene: TRBV28; CDR3 length: 14; CDR3 protein: CASNPYGTAYEQYF; CDR3 DNA: TGTGCCAGCAATCCTTACGGGACAGCCTACGAGCAGTACTTC
J gene: TRBJ1-5; clone size: NA; D gene: NA; V gene: TRBV9; CDR3 length: 13; CDR3 protein: CASSAGGLSPQHF; CDR3 DNA: TGTGCCAGCAGTGCCGGGGGTCTTTCGCCCCAGCATTTT
J gene: TRBJ2-4; clone size: NA; D gene: NA; V gene: TRBV6-5; CDR3 length: 14; CDR3 protein: CASTDTLAKNIQYF; CDR3 DNA: TGTGCCAGCACCGATACACTAGCCAAAAACATTCAGTACTTC
J gene: TRBJ2-5; clone size: once; D gene: NA; V gene: TRBV10-3; CDR3 length: 13; CDR3 protein: CAISQTRGETQYF; CDR3 DNA: TGTGCCATCAGCCAAACGAGGGGGGAGACCCAGTACTTC
J gene: TRBJ2-3; clone size: NA; D gene: NA; V gene: TRBV5-1; CDR3 length: 12; CDR3 protein: CASSFDGTTQYF; CDR3 DNA: TGCGCCAGCAGCTTTGACGGGACTACGCAGTATTTT
J gene: TRBJ2-5; clone size: once; D gene: NA; V gene: TRBV5-1; CDR3 length: 15; CDR3 protein: CASSYVGTPQETQYF; CDR3 DNA: TGCGCCAGCAGCTATGTAGGTACACCGCAAGAGACCCAGTACTTC
J gene: TRBJ1-3; clone size: NA; D gene: NA; V gene: TRBV30; CDR3 length: 12; CDR3 protein: CAWIGGGNTIYF; CDR3 DNA: TGTGCCTGGATAGGGGGAGGAAACACCATATATTTT
J gene: TRBJ1-2; clone size: NA; D gene: TRBD1; V gene: TRBV7-9; CDR3 length: 13; CDR3 protein: CASSDRAGGGYTF; CDR3 DNA: TGTGCCAGCAGCGACAGGGCCGGGGGTGGCTACACCTTC
J gene: TRBJ1-6; clone size: NA; D gene: NA; V gene: TRBV20-1; CDR3 length: 11; CDR3 protein: CSAIINSPLHF; CDR3 DNA: TGCAGTGCTATAATAAATTCACCCCTCCACTTT
J gene: TRBJ1-6; clone size: NA; D gene: NA; V gene: TRBV28; CDR3 length: 15; CDR3 protein: CASSFGDSSPGPLHF; CDR3 DNA: TGTGCCAGCAGTTTTGGGGATAGCAGCCCGGGACCCCTCCACTTT
J gene: TRBJ2-5; clone size: few; D gene: TRBD1; V gene: TRBV6-1; CDR3 length: 15; CDR3 protein: CASSGGQLEGETQYF; CDR3 DNA: TGTGCCAGCAGTGGGGGACAGCTAGAGGGGGAGACCCAGTACTTC
J gene: TRBJ2-7; clone size: NA; D gene: TRBD1; V gene: TRBV11-2; CDR3 length: 15; CDR3 protein: CASSSIRQGSYEQYF; CDR3 DNA: TGTGCCAGCAGCTCGATTCGACAGGGCTCCTACGAGCAGTACTTC
J gene: TRBJ2-2; clone size: NA; D gene: TRBD1; V gene: TRBV7-3; CDR3 length: 16; CDR3 protein: CASTAGTGLDTGELFF; CDR3 DNA: TGTGCCAGCACCGCCGGGACAGGGCTTGACACCGGGGAGCTGTTTTTT
J gene: TRBJ1-2; clone size: NA; D gene: TRBD1; V gene: TRBV5-6; CDR3 length: 14; CDR3 protein: CASSFLTGDYGYTF; CDR3 DNA: TGTGCCAGCAGCTTTTTGACAGGGGACTATGGCTACACCTTC
J gene: TRBJ2-7; clone size: NA; D gene: NA; V gene: TRBV15; CDR3 length: 13; CDR3 protein: CATSREGDYEQYF; CDR3 DNA: TGTGCCACCAGCAGAGAGGGCGACTACGAGCAGTACTTC
J gene: TRBJ1-1; clone size: NA; D gene: TRBD1; V gene: TRBV30; CDR3 length: 19; CDR3 protein: CAWSVTRDRGEVRNTEAFF; CDR3 DNA: TGTGCCTGGAGCGTCACCCGGGACAGGGGAGAAGTTCGGAACACTGAAGCTTTCTTT
J gene: TRBJ1-5; clone size: NA; D gene: TRBD1; V gene: TRBV4-2; CDR3 length: 16; CDR3 protein: CASSQDGRGNNQPQHF; CDR3 DNA: TGTGCCAGCAGCCAAGACGGCAGGGGGAACAATCAGCCCCAGCATTTT
J gene: TRBJ2-3; clone size: NA; D gene: TRBD1; V gene: TRBV5-1; CDR3 length: 17; CDR3 protein: CASSSAGQGVKSDTQYF; CDR3 DNA: TGCGCCAGCAGCTCCGCGGGACAGGGGGTAAAGTCAGATACGCAGTATTTT
J gene: TRBJ1-1; clone size: NA; D gene: TRBD1; V gene: TRBV2; CDR3 length: 13; CDR3 protein: CASSLQGATEAFF; CDR3 DNA: TGTGCCAGCAGTCTACAGGGGGCTACTGAAGCTTTCTTT
J gene: TRBJ2-1; clone size: NA; D gene: TRBD2; V gene: TRBV7-2; CDR3 length: 14; CDR3 protein: CASGIAGGNNEQFF; CDR3 DNA: TGTGCCAGCGGAATAGCGGGGGGTAACAATGAGCAGTTCTTC
J gene: TRBJ2-2; clone size: NA; D gene: TRBD1; V gene: TRBV27; CDR3 length: 17; CDR3 protein: CASSFFGTGGLTGELFF; CDR3 DNA: TGTGCCAGCAGTTTTTTCGGGACAGGGGGCCTCACCGGGGAGCTGTTTTTT
J gene: TRBJ1-2; clone size: NA; D gene: NA; V gene: TRBV6-5; CDR3 length: 12; CDR3 protein: CASSYVTGGYTF; CDR3 DNA: TGTGCCAGCAGTTACGTAACGGGGGGCTACACCTTC
J gene: TRBJ2-4; clone size: NA; D gene: NA; V gene: TRBV7-9; CDR3 length: 16; CDR3 protein: CASSLVAGVAKNIQYF; CDR3 DNA: TGTGCCAGCAGCTTAGTGGCTGGGGTAGCCAAAAACATTCAGTACTTC
J gene: TRBJ1-2; clone size: NA; D gene: TRBD1; V gene: TRBV18; CDR3 length: 14; CDR3 protein: CASSRGQGGYGYTF; CDR3 DNA: TGTGCCAGCTCACGAGGACAGGGGGGTTATGGCTACACCTTC
J gene: TRBJ2-1; clone size: NA; D gene: NA; V gene: TRBV6-6; CDR3 length: 14; CDR3 protein: CASSYSRVYNEQFF; CDR3 DNA: TGTGCCAGCAGTTACTCCCGGGTCTACAATGAGCAGTTCTTC
J gene: TRBJ1-1; clone size: NA; D gene: NA; V gene: TRBV19; CDR3 length: 13; CDR3 protein: CASSPIQYTEAFF; CDR3 DNA: TGTGCCAGTAGTCCAATACAGTACACTGAAGCTTTCTTT
J gene: TRBJ2-3; clone size: NA; D gene: NA; V gene: TRBV18; CDR3 length: 14; CDR3 protein: CASSPRGLPDTQYF; CDR3 DNA: TGTGCCAGCTCACCACGAGGGTTACCAGATACGCAGTATTTT
J gene: TRBJ1-1; clone size: NA; D gene: NA; V gene: TRBV2; CDR3 length: 13; CDR3 protein: CASSEFGGTEAFF; CDR3 DNA: TGTGCCAGCAGTGAATTCGGAGGGACTGAAGCTTTCTTT
J gene: TRBJ2-1; clone size: NA; D gene: NA; V gene: TRBV5-1; CDR3 length: 15; CDR3 protein: CASSLKRGSYNEQFF; CDR3 DNA: TGCGCCAGCAGCTTGAAGAGAGGCTCCTACAATGAGCAGTTCTTC
J gene: TRBJ2-5; clone size: NA; D gene: TRBD1; V gene: TRBV5-5; CDR3 length: 15; CDR3 protein: CASSPDRPQAETQYF; CDR3 DNA: TGTGCCAGCAGCCCGGACAGGCCTCAGGCGGAGACCCAGTACTTC
J gene: TRBJ1-5; clone size: NA; D gene: NA; V gene: TRBV25-1; CDR3 length: 13; CDR3 protein: CASSESGNQPQHF; CDR3 DNA: TGTGCCAGCAGTGAATCCGGCAATCAGCCCCAGCATTTT
J gene: TRBJ2-3; clone size: NA; D gene: NA; V gene: TRBV10-3; CDR3 length: 13; CDR3 protein: CANSGVRTDTQYF; CDR3 DNA: TGTGCCAACAGTGGGGTACGCACAGATACGCAGTATTTT
J gene: TRBJ2-5; clone size: NA; D gene: NA; V gene: TRBV10-3; CDR3 length: 13; CDR3 protein: CAISSTRGETQYF; CDR3 DNA: TGTGCCATCAGTTCGACCCGAGGGGAGACCCAGTACTTC
J gene: TRBJ1-1; clone size: NA; D gene: NA; V gene: TRBV7-2; CDR3 length: 14; CDR3 protein: CASSYSSPGTEAFF; CDR3 DNA: TGTGCCAGCAGCTATTCCTCCCCGGGCACTGAAGCTTTCTTT